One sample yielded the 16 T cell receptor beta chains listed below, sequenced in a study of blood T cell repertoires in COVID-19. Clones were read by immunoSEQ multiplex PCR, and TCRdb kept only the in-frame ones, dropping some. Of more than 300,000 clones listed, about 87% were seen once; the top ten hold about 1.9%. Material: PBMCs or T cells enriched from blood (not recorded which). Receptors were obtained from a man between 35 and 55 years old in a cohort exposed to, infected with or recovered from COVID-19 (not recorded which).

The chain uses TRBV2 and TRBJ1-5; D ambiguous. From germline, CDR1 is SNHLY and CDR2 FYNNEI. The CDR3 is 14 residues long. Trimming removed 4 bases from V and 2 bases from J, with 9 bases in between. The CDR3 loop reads CASSVQSGNQPQHF. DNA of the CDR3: TGTGCCAGCAGTGTGCAGTCTGGCAATCAGCCCCAGCATTTT.

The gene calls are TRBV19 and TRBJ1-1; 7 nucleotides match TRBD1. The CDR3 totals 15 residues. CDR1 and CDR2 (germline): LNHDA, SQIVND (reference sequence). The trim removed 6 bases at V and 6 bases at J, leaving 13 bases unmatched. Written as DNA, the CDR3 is TGTGCCAGTAGCCCCTCGACAGGGCCAACATCTGAAGCTTTCTTT. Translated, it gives CASSPSTGPTSEAFF.

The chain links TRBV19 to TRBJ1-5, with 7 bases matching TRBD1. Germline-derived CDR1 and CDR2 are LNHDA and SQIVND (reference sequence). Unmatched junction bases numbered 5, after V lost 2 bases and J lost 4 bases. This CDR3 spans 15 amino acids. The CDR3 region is CASSITNRGNQPQHF. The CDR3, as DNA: TGTGCCAGTAGTATAACCAACAGGGGAAATCAGCCCCAGCATTTT.

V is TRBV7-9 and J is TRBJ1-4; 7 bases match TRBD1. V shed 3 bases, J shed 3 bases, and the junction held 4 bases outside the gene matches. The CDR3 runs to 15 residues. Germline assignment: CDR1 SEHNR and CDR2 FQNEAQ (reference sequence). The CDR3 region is CASSFTGVANEKLFF. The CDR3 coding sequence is TGTGCCAGCAGCTTTACAGGGGTAGCTAATGAAAAACTGTTTTTT.

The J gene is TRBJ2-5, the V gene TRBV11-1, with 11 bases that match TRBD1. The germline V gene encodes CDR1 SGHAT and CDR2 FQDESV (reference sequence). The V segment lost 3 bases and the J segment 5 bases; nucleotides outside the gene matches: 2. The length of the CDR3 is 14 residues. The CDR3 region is CASSLGTGGETQYF. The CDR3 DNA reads TGTGCCAGCAGCTTGGGGACAGGGGGTGAGACCCAGTACTTC.

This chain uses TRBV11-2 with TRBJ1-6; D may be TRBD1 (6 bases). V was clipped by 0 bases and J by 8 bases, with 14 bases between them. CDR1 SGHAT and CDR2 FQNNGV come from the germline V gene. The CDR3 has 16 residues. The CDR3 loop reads CASSLDLTGIHSPLHF. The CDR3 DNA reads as TGTGCCAGCAGCTTAGATCTCACAGGGATCCATTCACCCCTCCACTTT.

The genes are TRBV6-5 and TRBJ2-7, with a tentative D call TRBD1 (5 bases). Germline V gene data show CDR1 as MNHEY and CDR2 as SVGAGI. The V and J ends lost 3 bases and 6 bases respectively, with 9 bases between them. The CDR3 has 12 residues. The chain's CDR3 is CASSYQGSEQYF. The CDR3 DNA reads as TGTGCCAGCAGTTATCAGGGTAGCGAGCAGTACTTC.

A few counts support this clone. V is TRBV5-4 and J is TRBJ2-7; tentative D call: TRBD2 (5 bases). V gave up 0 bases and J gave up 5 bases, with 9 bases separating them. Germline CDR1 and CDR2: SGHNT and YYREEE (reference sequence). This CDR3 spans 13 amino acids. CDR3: CASSLVGNHEQYF. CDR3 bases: TGTGCCAGCAGCTTGGTCGGGAACCACGAGCAGTACTTC.

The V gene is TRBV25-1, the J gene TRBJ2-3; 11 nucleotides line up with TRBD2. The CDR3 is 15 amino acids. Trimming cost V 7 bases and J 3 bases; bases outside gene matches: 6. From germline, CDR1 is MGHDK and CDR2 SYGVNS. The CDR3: CASNSLAGVTDTQYF. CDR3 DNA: TGTGCCAGCAACTCACTAGCGGGAGTAACAGATACGCAGTATTTT.

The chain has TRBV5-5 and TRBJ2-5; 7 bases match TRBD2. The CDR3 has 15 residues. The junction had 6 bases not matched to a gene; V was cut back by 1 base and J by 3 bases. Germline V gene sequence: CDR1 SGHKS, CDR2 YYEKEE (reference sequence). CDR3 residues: CASSLLGGYEETQYF. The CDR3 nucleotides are TGTGCCAGCAGCTTGTTGGGGGGGTATGAAGAGACCCAGTACTTC.

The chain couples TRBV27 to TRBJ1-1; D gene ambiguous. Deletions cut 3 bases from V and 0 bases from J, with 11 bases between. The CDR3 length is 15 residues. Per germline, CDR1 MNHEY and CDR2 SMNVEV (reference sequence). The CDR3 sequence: CASSFRSNLNTEAFF. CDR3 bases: TGTGCCAGCAGTTTCCGCAGTAACCTGAACACTGAAGCTTTCTTT.

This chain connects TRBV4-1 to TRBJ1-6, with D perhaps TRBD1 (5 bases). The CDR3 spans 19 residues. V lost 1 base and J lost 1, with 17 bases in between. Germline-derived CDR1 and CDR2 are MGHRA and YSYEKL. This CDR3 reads CASSQVPVGERSYNSPLHF. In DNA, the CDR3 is TGCGCCAGCAGCCAAGTACCGGTAGGGGAAAGGTCCTATAATTCACCCCTCCACTTT.

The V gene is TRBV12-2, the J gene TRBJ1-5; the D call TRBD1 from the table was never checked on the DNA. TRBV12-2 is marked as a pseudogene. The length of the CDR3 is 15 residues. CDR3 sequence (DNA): TGTGCAAGTCGCTTAGGGGACAGGGGATTGGAGCCCCAGCATTTT. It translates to CASRLGDRGLEPQHF.

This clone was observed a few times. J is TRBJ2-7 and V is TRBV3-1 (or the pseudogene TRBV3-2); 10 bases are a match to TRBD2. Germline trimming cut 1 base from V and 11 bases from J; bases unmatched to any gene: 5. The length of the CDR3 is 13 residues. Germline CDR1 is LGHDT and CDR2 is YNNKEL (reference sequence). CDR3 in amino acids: CASSQGGGTSEYF. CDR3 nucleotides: TGTGCCAGCAGCCAAGGTGGAGGGACTAGCGAGTACTTC.

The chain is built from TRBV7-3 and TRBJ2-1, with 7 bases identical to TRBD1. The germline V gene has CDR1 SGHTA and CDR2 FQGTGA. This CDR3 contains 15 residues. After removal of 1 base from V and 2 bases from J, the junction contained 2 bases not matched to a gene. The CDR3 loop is CASSLNTGAYNEQFF. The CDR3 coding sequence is TGTGCCAGCAGCTTAAATACAGGGGCCTACAATGAGCAGTTCTTC.

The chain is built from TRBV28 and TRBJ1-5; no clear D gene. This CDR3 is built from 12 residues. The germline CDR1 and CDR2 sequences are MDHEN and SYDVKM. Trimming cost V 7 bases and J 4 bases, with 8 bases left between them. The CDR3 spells CASTGLNQPQHF. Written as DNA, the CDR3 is TGTGCCAGCACCGGACTGAATCAGCCCCAGCATTTT.